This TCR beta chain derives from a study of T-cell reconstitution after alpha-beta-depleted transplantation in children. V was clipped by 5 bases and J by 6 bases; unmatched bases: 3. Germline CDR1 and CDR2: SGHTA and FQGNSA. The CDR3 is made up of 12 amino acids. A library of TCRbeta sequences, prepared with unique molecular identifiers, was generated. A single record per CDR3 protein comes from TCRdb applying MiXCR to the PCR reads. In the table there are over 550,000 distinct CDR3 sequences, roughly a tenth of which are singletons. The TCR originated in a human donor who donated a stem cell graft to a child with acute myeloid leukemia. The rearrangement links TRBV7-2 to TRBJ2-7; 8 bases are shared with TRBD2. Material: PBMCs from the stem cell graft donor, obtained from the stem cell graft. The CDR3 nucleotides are TGTGCCAGCAGCCGGGGGGGATCCGAGCAGTACTTC. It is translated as CASSRGGSEQYF.